The 32 T cell receptor beta chains listed next were all sequenced from one sample in a study of CD8 T cells in ankylosing spondylitis. Using its own MiXCR run on the 5' RACE reads, TCRdb lists one record per CDR3 protein. The sample has around 150,000 distinct CDR3 sequences, more than 40% seen once. Sequencing was performed on synovial fluid, either unsorted or a sorted T cell fraction (not recorded which). These receptors came from a male donor with ankylosing spondylitis.

The V call is TRBV13, the J call TRBJ2-1; D remains ambiguous. Germline CDR1 reads PRHDT; CDR2 reads FYEKMQ (reference sequence). CDR3 length: 13 residues. The V and J ends lost 0 bases and 12 bases respectively, with 12 bases between them. In DNA, the CDR3 is TGTGCCAGCAGCTTAGGGTTAAAGCTTCGGCAGTTCTTC. Amino acids: CASSLGLKLRQFF.

This clonotype occurred a few times. The CDR3 protein is CATSRGLSSYNEQFF. DNA for the CDR3: TGTGCCACCAGCAGAGGCCTCTCCTCCTACAATGAGCAGTTCTTC. The chain employs TRBV15 and TRBJ2-1, with D unclear. Germline-derived CDR1 and CDR2 are LNHNV and YYDKDF (reference sequence). V was clipped by 1 base and J by 0 bases, with 7 bases between them. CDR3 length equals 15 residues.

This clonotype was counted at least ten times. V usage is TRBV5-4 and J usage is TRBJ1-2; the D gene is possibly TRBD1 (5 bases). V was trimmed by 7 bases and J by 8 bases, leaving 15 bases between them. Germline-derived CDR1 and CDR2 are SGHNT and YYREEE (reference sequence). The CDR3 extends over 12 amino acids. CDR3 nucleotide sequence: TGTGCCAGCCAGGGAACGGCAGTAGGCTACACCTTC. Its protein product is CASQGTAVGYTF.

This clonotype has just a few counts. Sequence at one end of the junction differs from germline and may be a read error. The gene calls are TRBV4-3 and TRBJ2-7, with 12 bases aligning to TRBD2. Germline CDR1 and CDR2: LGHNA and YSLEER. CDR3 length: 15 residues. CDR3 sequence reads: CASSQGTSGTYVQYF. The CDR3 coding sequence is TGCGCCAGCAGCCAAGGGACTAGCGGGACCTACGTGCAGTACTTC.

The chain has TRBV6-5 and TRBJ2-7, with unresolved D. CDR1 MNHEY and CDR2 SVGAGI come from the germline V gene. This CDR3 has 13 residues. V was pared by 2 bases and J by 4 bases, with 9 bases between. CDR3 nucleotide sequence: TGTGCCAGCAGTTACAATTCCTTTTACGAGCAGTACTTC. Encoded protein: CASSYNSFYEQYF.

This chain connects TRBV7-8 to TRBJ2-7; D possibly uses TRBD1 or TRBD2 (5 bases each). Germline values: CDR1 SGHVS, CDR2 FQNEAQ. This CDR3 has 16 amino acids. V lost 6 bases and J 3 bases, leaving 21 bases between the germline ends. In DNA, the CDR3 is TGTGCCAGCAGTGAGGGCTCATGGGGGAAGGGCTACGAGCAGTACTTC. It translates to CASSEGSWGKGYEQYF.

The genes are TRBV6-6 and TRBJ2-1; the D gene is possibly TRBD2 (5 bases). Trimming pared 6 bases from V and 8 bases from J, leaving 11 bases between. Germline lookup yields CDR1 MNHNY and CDR2 SVGAGI (reference sequence). This CDR3 spans 12 amino acids. Here the CDR3 reads CASRGEGYEQFF. CDR3 nucleotide sequence: TGTGCCAGCAGGGGCGAGGGCTATGAGCAGTTCTTC.

The chain combines TRBV12-3 or TRBV12-4 with TRBJ2-1; D gene unclear. The germline V and J ends were trimmed by 4 bases and 0 bases, with 7 bases remaining between them. This CDR3 is built from 14 residues. The CDR3 nucleotides are TGTGCCAGCAGTTCTAATGGCTCCTACAATGAGCAGTTCTTC. Amino acids: CASSSNGSYNEQFF.

The chain has TRBV19 and TRBJ2-1, with TRBD2 matching 8 bases. V trimming: 7 bases; J trimming: 9 bases; junction bases outside the gene matches: 14. Germline CDR1 and CDR2: LNHDA and SQIVND (reference sequence). This CDR3 is built from 15 residues. CDR3 bases: TGTGCCAGTAATCACCCCTGGCGGGGGGCGGGTGAGCAGTTCTTC. Translation gives CASNHPWRGAGEQFF.

This chain links TRBV6-1 with TRBJ1-1; D is possibly TRBD1 (5 bases). From germline, CDR1 is MNHNS and CDR2 SASEGT. The V end lost 5 bases, the J end lost 0 bases, and 13 bases lay between the germline ends. The CDR3 has 15 residues. CDR3 nucleotide sequence: TGTGCCAGCAGTCCGACAGAGCACATGAACACTGAAGCTTTCTTT. Its protein is CASSPTEHMNTEAFF.

This clonotype is a singleton in its sample. The V call is TRBV7-2, the J call TRBJ1-4; D is perhaps TRBD1 (5 bases). The CDR3 has 15 amino acids. V lost 1 base and J lost 3, with 9 bases in between. The V gene's germline CDR1 is SGHTA and CDR2 FQGNSA. The CDR3 is CASSLVGRANEKLFF. The CDR3 DNA follows: TGTGCCAGCAGCTTAGTTGGCAGGGCTAATGAAAAACTGTTTTTT.

V is TRBV10-3 and J is TRBJ1-2; weak D call: TRBD1 (6 bases). The CDR3 length is 12 residues. Trimming took 11 bases from V and 8 from J, leaving 18 bases between them. Germline loops: CDR1 ENHRY, CDR2 SYGVKD. CDR3 residues: CAVRDKEDGYTF. DNA for the CDR3: TGTGCCGTCCGGGACAAAGAGGACGGCTACACCTTC.

The V and J genes are TRBV27 and TRBJ1-1, with 8 positions matching TRBD1. The CDR3 runs to 16 residues. CDR1 and CDR2 (germline): MNHEY, SMNVEV (reference sequence). V lost 5 bases to trimming and J lost 0 bases; unmatched junction nucleotides: 8. Written as DNA, the CDR3 is TGTGCCAGCAGTCCCCGGACAGGGCTACTGAACACTGAAGCTTTCTTT. Its translation: CASSPRTGLLNTEAFF.

This clonotype was recorded once. V gene TRBV7-9 combines with J gene TRBJ1-1; 9 bases fit TRBD1. The CDR3 runs 11 residues. Germline V gene lookup returns CDR1 SEHNR and CDR2 FQNEAQ (reference sequence). Germline trimming cut 5 bases from V and 10 bases from J; bases unmatched to any gene: 2. The DNA of the CDR3 is TGTGCCAGCAGCCTGACAGGGGGAGCTTTCTTT. Translated: CASSLTGGAFF.

The chain recombines TRBV5-6 with TRBJ2-7, with 7 bases matching TRBD1. The CDR3 length is 18 residues. The V segment lost 4 bases and the J segment 2 bases; nucleotides outside the gene matches: 18. Germline V CDR1 and CDR2: SGHDT, YYEEEE. In DNA, the CDR3 is TGTGCCAGCAGCCCGGACGGTCAACAGGGGTGGTTTCCCTACGAGCAGTACTTC. It specifies CASSPDGQQGWFPYEQYF.

V and J are TRBV2 and TRBJ2-2, with D perhaps assigned TRBD1 or TRBD2 (5 bases each). Trimming shortened V by 2 bases and J by 4 bases, and 14 bases separated the two germline ends. This CDR3 is built from 16 residues. CDR1 is SNHLY, CDR2 FYNNEI, per germline. The CDR3 sequence is CASSERVPGTTGELFF. Written as DNA, the CDR3 is TGTGCCAGCAGTGAAAGGGTCCCGGGGACCACCGGGGAGCTGTTTTTT.

The gene calls are TRBV20-1 and TRBJ2-5; TRBD2 matches 7 bases. Trimming removed 0 bases from V and 0 bases from J; junction bases left unmatched: 10. Germline V lookup: CDR1 DFQATT, CDR2 SNEGSKA (reference sequence). CDR3 length equals 17 residues. CDR3 bases: TGCAGTGCTAGAGATCTGGGGGACCTAGCGGACCAAGAGACCCAGTACTTC. It yields the protein CSARDLGDLADQETQYF.

This clonotype has just a few counts. This chain connects TRBV28 to TRBJ1-5, with a tentative D call TRBD1 (6 bases). Germline lookup yields CDR1 MDHEN and CDR2 SYDVKM. The CDR3 is 16 amino acids. The ends were cut back, 0 bases at V and 10 bases at J, with 19 bases in the middle. The CDR3 coding sequence is TGTGCCAGCAGTTTATGGCCCTGGGGGGCACGAAAACCCCAGCATTTT. As protein: CASSLWPWGARKPQHF.

This clonotype has just a few counts. The chain links TRBV4-1 to TRBJ1-3; the D gene is possibly TRBD1 (6 bases). Germline CDR1 and CDR2: MGHRA and YSYEKL. V was clipped by 6 bases and J by 2 bases, with 11 bases between them. The CDR3 length is 14 residues. The CDR3 DNA follows: TGCGCCAGCAGACCCTGGGGGCCTGGAAACACCATATATTTT. Translating it yields CASRPWGPGNTIYF.

The chain uses TRBV6-1 and TRBJ1-1, with a possible D match to TRBD1 (5 bases). This CDR3 has 16 amino acids. V was pared by 7 bases and J by 0 bases, with 18 bases between. Germline V gene data show CDR1 as MNHNS and CDR2 as SASEGT. The DNA for the CDR3 is TGTGCCAGCACAATAGGCGCGGGGACGGTGAACACTGAAGCTTTCTTT. Translation: CASTIGAGTVNTEAFF.

The rearrangement joins TRBV27 to TRBJ2-1, with no clear D. V lost 1 base and J 8 bases, leaving 15 bases between the germline ends. The CDR3 contains 15 residues. CDR1 and CDR2 from the germline V gene are MNHEY and SMNVEV (reference sequence). The CDR3 nucleotides are TGTGCCAGCAGTTTATACGACTCCGTTTTCTATGAGCAGTTCTTC. Residues: CASSLYDSVFYEQFF.

This clonotype was recorded a few times. The gene calls are TRBV20-1 and TRBJ1-1; a weak D match, TRBD1 (6 bases). The CDR3 has 15 amino acids. Trimming took off 0 bases at V and 3 bases at J, with 14 bases between the two ends. Germline V gives CDR1 DFQATT, CDR2 SNEGSKA (reference sequence). Written as DNA, the CDR3 is TGCAGTGCTAGAGATCCCAGTGGGGGGCACACTGAAGCTTTCTTT. The encoded protein is CSARDPSGGHTEAFF.

This clonotype has just a few counts. This chain links TRBV7-9 with TRBJ2-1, with 9 bases matching TRBD1. The CDR3 runs to 16 residues. The V segment lost 5 bases and the J segment 3 bases; nucleotides outside the gene matches: 8. Germline-derived CDR1 and CDR2 are SEHNR and FQNEAQ (reference sequence). CDR3 loop: CASSADRGGDYNEQFF. Written as DNA, the CDR3 is TGTGCCAGCAGCGCGGACAGGGGAGGGGACTACAATGAGCAGTTCTTC.

The genes are TRBV6-1 and TRBJ1-1, with D hard to call. The CDR3 has 13 amino acids. V was cut by 7 bases and J by 1 base, with 10 bases left in between. Looked up from germline, CDR1 is MNHNS and CDR2 is SASEGT. The CDR3 sequence: CASMRGENTEAFF. DNA of the CDR3: TGTGCCAGCATGAGAGGTGAGAACACTGAAGCTTTCTTT.

The V gene is TRBV6-2 or TRBV6-3, the J gene TRBJ2-5, with 10 bases that match TRBD2. Germline V lookup: CDR1 MNHEY, CDR2 SVGEGT. The CDR3 is 16 amino acids. Losses at the gene ends were 8 bases for V and 2 bases for J; bases not matched to a gene: 11. CDR3 residues: CASGEVGLALQETQYF. In nucleotides, the CDR3 is TGTGCCAGCGGGGAAGTGGGACTAGCGCTTCAAGAGACCCAGTACTTC.

V is TRBV20-1 and J is TRBJ2-7, with D possibly being TRBD2 (5 bases). V was shortened by 5 bases and J by 4 bases, with 15 bases between the two germline ends. Per germline, CDR1 DFQATT and CDR2 SNEGSKA (reference sequence). The CDR3 runs 13 residues. CDR3 sequence reads: CSAASLITYEQYF. In nucleotides, the CDR3 is TGCAGTGCTGCTAGCCTCATAACATACGAGCAGTACTTC.

The chain recombines TRBV12-3 or TRBV12-4 with TRBJ2-1, with 10 bases that match TRBD2. This CDR3 has 13 residues. With V trimmed by 6 bases and J by 7 bases, 3 bases remained unmatched. CDR3: CASRTGLANEQFF. As DNA, the CDR3 is TGTGCCAGCAGAACGGGACTAGCGAATGAGCAGTTCTTC.

The V call is TRBV4-1, the J call TRBJ2-1, with unresolved D. The germline gives CDR1 MGHRA, CDR2 YSYEKL. The ends were cut back, 0 bases at V and 0 bases at J, with 15 bases in the middle. The length of the CDR3 is 18 residues. The chain's CDR3 is CASSQDPRWRSSYNEQFF. CDR3 bases: TGCGCCAGCAGCCAAGATCCCAGGTGGCGGAGCTCCTACAATGAGCAGTTCTTC.

This chain connects TRBV7-3 to TRBJ2-1; no reliable D call. CDR1 and CDR2 (germline): SGHTA, FQGTGA. The CDR3 contains 16 residues. V was pared by 0 bases and J by 3 bases, with 12 bases between. The CDR3 region has the DNA TGTGCCAGCAGCTTAACTTTGCGAGGTCTCTACAATGAGCAGTTCTTC. The encoded protein is CASSLTLRGLYNEQFF.

This clonotype was found many times. The CDR3 is CASSYLGAYNEQFF. For the CDR3, the DNA is TGTGCCAGCAGTTATTTGGGGGCATACAATGAGCAGTTCTTC. The chain recombines TRBV6-5 with TRBJ2-1, with D perhaps matching TRBD1 (6 bases). In germline, CDR1 is MNHEY, CDR2 SVGAGI. Trimming left V 3 bases short and J 4 bases short, with 10 bases between. CDR3 size: 14 residues.

The DNA for the CDR3 is TGCGCCAGCAGCCTCCTAAGGGGGGGGGACAGGGGGCTTTACGAGCAGTACTTC. Translation: CASSLLRGGDRGLYEQYF. The chain employs TRBV4-3 and TRBJ2-7; 12 bases are a match to TRBD1. Germline loops: CDR1 LGHNA, CDR2 YSLEER. Germline trimming cut 4 bases from V and 4 bases from J; bases unmatched to any gene: 14. The CDR3 spans 18 residues.

This clonotype came up many times. The CDR3 sequence: CASSLLPGTSGRGNEQFF. CDR3 in DNA: TGTGCCAGCAGCTTGCTCCCCGGGACTAGCGGGAGGGGCAATGAGCAGTTCTTC. The V gene is TRBV7-3, the J gene TRBJ2-1, with 16 bases fitting TRBD2. This CDR3 region has 18 residues. Germline CDR1 SGHTA, CDR2 FQGTGA. V dropped 3 bases and J dropped 6; count of bases not matched to a gene: 8.